This record concerns one T cell receptor (beta chain) sequence. Antigen specificity is unknown. The record originates from a study of post-analysis software for immune sequencing data. Study background: Relapsing-remitting, secondary progressive and progressive-relapsing multiple sclerosis courses were included.

Germline V CDR1 and CDR2: SQVTM, ANQGSEA. V was clipped by 6 bases and J by 6 bases; unmatched bases: 4. The CDR3 spans 12 residues. Broader study findings: TRBV5-6, TRBV5-1 and TRBV20-1 belonged to a set of a handful of TRBV segments that were more frequent in patients than controls. Strong co-clustering by F measure was seen for same-batch samples. Significantly lower normalized Chao1 diversity was found in patients with multiple sclerosis relative to controls.

Unique molecular identifiers were built into the TCR beta cDNA libraries. Each batch of about 0.9 to 10 million T cells produced 500,000 to 550,000 cDNA molecules. Each CDR3 protein gets one entry after TCRdb re-called the PCR reads with MiXCR. There are approximately 730,000 distinct CDR3 sequences in the sample; roughly 30% occur only once, and approximately 0.6% lies in the top ten. This rearrangement joins TRBV29-1 to TRBJ2-2; 7 bases align to TRBD1. The receptor was isolated from a girl between 5 and 17 years old with multiple sclerosis. The sample taken for sequencing was blood. The CDR3 DNA sequence: TGCAGCGTACGAAGGGGGCCCGGGGAGCTGTTTTTT. Its translation is CSVRRGPGELFF.